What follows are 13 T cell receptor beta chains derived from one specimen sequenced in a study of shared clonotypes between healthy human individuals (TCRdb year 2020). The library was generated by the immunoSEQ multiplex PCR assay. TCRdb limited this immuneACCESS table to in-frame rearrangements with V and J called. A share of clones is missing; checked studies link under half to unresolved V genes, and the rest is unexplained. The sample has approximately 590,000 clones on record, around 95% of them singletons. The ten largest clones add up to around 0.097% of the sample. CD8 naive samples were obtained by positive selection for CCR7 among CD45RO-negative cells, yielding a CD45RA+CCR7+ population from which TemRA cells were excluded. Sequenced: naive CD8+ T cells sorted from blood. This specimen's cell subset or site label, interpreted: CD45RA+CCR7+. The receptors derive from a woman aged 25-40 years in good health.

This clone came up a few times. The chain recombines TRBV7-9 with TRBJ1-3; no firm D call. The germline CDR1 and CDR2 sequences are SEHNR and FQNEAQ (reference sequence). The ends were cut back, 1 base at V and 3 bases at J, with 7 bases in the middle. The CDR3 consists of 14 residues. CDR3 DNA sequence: TGTGCCAGCAGCTTAGACGTGGTTGGAAACACCATATATTTT. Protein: CASSLDVVGNTIYF.

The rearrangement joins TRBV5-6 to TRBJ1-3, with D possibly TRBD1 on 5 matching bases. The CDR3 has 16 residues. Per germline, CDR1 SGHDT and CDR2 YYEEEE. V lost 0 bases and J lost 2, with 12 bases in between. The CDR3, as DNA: TGTGCCAGCAGCTTGGTGCGGGGCGCAACTGGAAACACCATATATTTT. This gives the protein CASSLVRGATGNTIYF.

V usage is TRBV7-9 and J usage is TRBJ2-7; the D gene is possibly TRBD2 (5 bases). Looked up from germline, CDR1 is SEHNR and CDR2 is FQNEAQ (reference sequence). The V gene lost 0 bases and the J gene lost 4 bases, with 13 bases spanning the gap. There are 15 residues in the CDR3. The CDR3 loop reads CASSLAQGLSYEQYF. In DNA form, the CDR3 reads TGTGCCAGCAGCTTAGCGCAAGGACTGAGTTACGAGCAGTACTTC.

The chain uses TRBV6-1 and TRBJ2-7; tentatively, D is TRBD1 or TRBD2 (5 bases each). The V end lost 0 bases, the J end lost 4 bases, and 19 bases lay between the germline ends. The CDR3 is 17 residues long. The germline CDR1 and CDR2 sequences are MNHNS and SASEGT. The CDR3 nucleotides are TGTGCCAGCAGTGAAGCGGCGGGCGGCCAGGGTTTGTACGAGCAGTACTTC. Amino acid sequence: CASSEAAGGQGLYEQYF.

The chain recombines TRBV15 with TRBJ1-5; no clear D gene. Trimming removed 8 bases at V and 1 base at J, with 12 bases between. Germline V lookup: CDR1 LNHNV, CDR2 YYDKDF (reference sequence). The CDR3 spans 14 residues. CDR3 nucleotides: TGTGCCACCGGGAGGTTTGCAAGCAATCAGCCCCAGCATTTT. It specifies CATGRFASNQPQHF.

CDR3 loop: CASSATGIYEQYF. In nucleotides, the CDR3 is TGTGCCAGCAGCGCGACAGGGATCTACGAGCAGTACTTC. The chain carries TRBV7-3 and TRBJ2-7, with 7 bases aligning to TRBD1. J lost 3 bases, V lost 5 bases, and 4 bases had no gene match. The CDR3 has 13 residues. The germline V gene has CDR1 SGHTA and CDR2 FQGTGA.

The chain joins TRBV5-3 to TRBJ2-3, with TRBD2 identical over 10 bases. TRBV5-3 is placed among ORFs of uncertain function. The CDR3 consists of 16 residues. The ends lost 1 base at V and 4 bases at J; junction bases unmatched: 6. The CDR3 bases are TGTGCCAGAAGCTTGAGGCTAGCGGGAGAGGCAGATACGCAGTATTTT. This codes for CARSLRLAGEADTQYF.

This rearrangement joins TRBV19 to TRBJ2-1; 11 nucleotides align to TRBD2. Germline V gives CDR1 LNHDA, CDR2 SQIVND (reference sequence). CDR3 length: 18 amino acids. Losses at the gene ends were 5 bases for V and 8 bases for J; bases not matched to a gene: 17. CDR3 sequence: CASSPGGGLAEPYDEQFF. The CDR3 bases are TGTGCCAGTAGTCCGGGCGGGGGACTAGCGGAACCGTATGATGAGCAGTTCTTC.

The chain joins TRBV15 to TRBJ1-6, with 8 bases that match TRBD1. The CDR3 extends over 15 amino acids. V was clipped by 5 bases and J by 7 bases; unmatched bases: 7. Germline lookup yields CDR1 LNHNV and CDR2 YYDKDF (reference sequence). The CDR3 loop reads CATSALTGGNSPLHF. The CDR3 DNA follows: TGTGCCACCAGCGCTTTAACAGGGGGGAATTCACCCCTCCACTTT.

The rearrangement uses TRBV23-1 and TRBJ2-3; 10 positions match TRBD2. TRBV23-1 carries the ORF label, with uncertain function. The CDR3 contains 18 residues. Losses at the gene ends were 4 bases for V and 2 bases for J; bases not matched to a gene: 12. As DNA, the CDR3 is TGCGCCAGCAGTCTCCTGGGCGGACTAGCGGAGACCACAGATACGCAGTATTTT. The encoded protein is CASSLLGGLAETTDTQYF.

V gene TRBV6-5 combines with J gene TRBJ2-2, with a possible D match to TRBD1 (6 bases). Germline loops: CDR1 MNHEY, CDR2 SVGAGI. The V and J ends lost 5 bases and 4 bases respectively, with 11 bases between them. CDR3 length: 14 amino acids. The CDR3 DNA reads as TGTGCCAGCAGTCAAGGACAGCGCACCGGGGAGCTGTTTTTT. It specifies CASSQGQRTGELFF.

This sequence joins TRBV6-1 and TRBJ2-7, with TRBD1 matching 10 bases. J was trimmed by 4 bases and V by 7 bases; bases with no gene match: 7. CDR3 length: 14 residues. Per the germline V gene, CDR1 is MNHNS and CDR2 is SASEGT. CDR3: CASNLGQGFYEQYF. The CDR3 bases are TGTGCCAGCAACCTGGGACAGGGGTTTTACGAGCAGTACTTC.

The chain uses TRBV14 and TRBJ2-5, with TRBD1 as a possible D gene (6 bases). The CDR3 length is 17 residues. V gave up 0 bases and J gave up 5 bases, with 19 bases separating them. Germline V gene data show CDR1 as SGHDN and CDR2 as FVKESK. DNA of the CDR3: TGTGCCAGCAGCCAAGAAGGCAGGGGTCCGTTTGACGAGACCCAGTACTTC. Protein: CASSQEGRGPFDETQYF.